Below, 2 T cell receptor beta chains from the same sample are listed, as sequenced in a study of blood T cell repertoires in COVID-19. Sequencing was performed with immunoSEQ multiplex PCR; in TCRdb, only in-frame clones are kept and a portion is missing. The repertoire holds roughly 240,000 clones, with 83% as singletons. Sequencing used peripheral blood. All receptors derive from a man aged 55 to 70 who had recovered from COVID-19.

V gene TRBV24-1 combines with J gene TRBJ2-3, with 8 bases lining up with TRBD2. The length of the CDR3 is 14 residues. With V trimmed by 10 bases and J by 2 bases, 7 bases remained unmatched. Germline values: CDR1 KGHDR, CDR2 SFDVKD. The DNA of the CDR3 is TGTGCCACATCCCCGGGGGGGAACACAGATACGCAGTATTTT. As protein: CATSPGGNTDTQYF.

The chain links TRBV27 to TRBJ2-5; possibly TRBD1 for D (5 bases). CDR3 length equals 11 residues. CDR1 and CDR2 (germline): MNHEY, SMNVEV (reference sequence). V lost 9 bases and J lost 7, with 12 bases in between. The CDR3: CASATQGTQYF. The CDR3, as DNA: TGTGCCAGTGCGACCCAGGGGACCCAGTACTTC.